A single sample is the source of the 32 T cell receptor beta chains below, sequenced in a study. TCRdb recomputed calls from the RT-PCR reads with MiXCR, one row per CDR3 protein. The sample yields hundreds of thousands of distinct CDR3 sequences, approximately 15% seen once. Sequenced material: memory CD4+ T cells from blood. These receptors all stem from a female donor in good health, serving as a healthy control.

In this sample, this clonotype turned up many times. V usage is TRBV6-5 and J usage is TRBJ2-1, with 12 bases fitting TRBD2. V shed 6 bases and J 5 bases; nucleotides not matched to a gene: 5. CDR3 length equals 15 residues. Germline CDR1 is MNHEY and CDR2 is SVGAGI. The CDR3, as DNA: TGTGCCAGCAGGCGACTAGCGGGAGTGAACAATGAGCAGTTCTTC. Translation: CASRRLAGVNNEQFF.

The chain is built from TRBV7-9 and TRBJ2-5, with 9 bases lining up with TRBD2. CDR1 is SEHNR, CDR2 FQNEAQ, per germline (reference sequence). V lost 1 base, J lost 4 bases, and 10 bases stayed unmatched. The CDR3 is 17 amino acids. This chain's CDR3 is CASSLGVGSGSGETQYF. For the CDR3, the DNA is TGTGCCAGCAGCTTAGGGGTTGGTAGCGGGAGTGGAGAGACCCAGTACTTC. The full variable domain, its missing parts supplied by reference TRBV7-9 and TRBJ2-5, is DTGVSQNPRHKITKRGQNVTFRCDPISEHNRLYWYRQTLGQGPEFLTYFQNEAQLEKSRLLSDRFSAERPKGSFSTLEIQRTEQGDSAMYLCASSLGVGSGSGETQYFGPGTRLLVL.

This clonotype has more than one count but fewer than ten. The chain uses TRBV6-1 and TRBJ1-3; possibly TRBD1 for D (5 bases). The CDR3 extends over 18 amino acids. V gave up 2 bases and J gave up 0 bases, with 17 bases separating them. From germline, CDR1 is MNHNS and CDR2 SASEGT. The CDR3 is CASSERSPGYRSGNTIYF. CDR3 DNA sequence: TGTGCCAGCAGTGAAAGGTCCCCAGGGTACCGCTCTGGAAACACCATATATTTT.

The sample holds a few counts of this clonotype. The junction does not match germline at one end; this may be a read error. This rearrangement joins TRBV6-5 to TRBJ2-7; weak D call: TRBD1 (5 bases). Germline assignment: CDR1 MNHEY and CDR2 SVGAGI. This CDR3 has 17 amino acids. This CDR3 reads CASCYSRQKLSPYEQYF. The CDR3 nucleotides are TGTGCCAGCTGTTACTCGAGACAGAAGCTCTCACCTTACGAGCAGTACTTC.

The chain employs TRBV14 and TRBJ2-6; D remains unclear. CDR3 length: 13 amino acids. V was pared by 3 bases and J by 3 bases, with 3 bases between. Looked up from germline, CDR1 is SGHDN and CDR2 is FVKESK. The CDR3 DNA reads TGTGCCAGCAGCCAGCATGGGGCCAACGTCCTGACTTTC. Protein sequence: CASSQHGANVLTF. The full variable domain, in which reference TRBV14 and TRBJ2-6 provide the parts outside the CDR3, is EAGVTQFPSHSVIEKGQTVTLRCDPISGHDNLYWYRRVMGKEIKFLLHFVKESKQDESGMPNNRFLAERTGGTYSTLKVQPAELEDSGVYFCASSQHGANVLTFGAGSRLTVL.

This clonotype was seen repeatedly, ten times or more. CDR3 residues: CSALPRGSGQHNSPLHF. The CDR3, as DNA: TGCAGTGCCTTACCTAGAGGTTCAGGACAGCATAATTCACCCCTCCACTTT. The J gene is TRBJ1-6, the V gene TRBV20-1; maybe TRBD1 (6 bases). The CDR3 sequence is 17 residues long. V was shortened by 6 bases and J by 5 bases, with 23 bases between the two germline ends. Looked up from germline, CDR1 is DFQATT and CDR2 is SNEGSKA (reference sequence).

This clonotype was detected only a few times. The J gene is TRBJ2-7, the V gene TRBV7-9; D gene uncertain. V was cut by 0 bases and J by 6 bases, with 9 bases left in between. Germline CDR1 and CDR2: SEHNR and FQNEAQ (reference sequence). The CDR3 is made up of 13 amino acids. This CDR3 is CASSLATGFEQYF. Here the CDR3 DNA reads TGTGCCAGCAGCTTAGCGACTGGGTTCGAGCAGTACTTC.

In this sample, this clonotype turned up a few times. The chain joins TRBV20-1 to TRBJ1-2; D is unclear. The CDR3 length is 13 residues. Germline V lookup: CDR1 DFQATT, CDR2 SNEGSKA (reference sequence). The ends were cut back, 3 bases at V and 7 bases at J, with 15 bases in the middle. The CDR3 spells CSASSGGSLGYTF. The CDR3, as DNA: TGCAGTGCTAGTTCGGGCGGCTCACTTGGCTACACCTTC.

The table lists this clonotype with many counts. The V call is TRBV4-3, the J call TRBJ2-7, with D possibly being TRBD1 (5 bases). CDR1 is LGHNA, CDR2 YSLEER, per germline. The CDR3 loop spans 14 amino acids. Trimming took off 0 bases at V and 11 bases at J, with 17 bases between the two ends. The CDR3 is CASSQDLDDSRKYF. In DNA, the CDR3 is TGCGCCAGCAGCCAAGATCTTGATGACAGCCGCAAGTACTTC.

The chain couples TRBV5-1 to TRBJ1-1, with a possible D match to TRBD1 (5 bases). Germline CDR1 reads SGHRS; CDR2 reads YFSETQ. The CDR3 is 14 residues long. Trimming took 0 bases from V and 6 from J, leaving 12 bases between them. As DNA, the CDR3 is TGCGCCAGCAGCTTGGGGGGGGATGGGTCTGAAGCTTTCTTT. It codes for CASSLGGDGSEAFF.

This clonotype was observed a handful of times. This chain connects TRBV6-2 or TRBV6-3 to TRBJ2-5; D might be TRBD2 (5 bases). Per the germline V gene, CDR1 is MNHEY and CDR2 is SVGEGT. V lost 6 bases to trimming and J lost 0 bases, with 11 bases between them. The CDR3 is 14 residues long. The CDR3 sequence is CASRGVRYQETQYF. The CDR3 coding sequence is TGTGCCAGCAGGGGAGTACGGTACCAAGAGACCCAGTACTTC.

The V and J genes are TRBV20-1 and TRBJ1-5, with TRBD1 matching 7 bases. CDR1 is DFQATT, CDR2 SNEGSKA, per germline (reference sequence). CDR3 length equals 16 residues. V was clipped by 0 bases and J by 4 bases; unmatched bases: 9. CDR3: CSARDWASGGNQPQHF. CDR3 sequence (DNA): TGCAGTGCTAGAGATTGGGCGTCAGGGGGGAATCAGCCCCAGCATTTT.

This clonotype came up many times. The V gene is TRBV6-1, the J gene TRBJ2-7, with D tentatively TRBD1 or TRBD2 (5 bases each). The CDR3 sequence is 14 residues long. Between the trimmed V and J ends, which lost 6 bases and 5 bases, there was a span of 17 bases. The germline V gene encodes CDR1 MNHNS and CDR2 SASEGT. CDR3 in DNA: TGTGCCAGCAGCGTCCGGGGCACCAAGGACGAGCAGTACTTC. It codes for CASSVRGTKDEQYF.

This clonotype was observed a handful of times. The CDR3 DNA follows: TGTGCCAGCACAAGGACAGAAAGCACAGATACGCAGTATTTT. This sequence encodes CASTRTESTDTQYF. The genes are TRBV2 and TRBJ2-3; D perhaps matches TRBD1 (6 bases). CDR1 and CDR2 from the germline V gene are SNHLY and FYNNEI. Trimming took off 7 bases at V and 0 bases at J, with 11 bases between the two ends. CDR3 length: 14 residues.

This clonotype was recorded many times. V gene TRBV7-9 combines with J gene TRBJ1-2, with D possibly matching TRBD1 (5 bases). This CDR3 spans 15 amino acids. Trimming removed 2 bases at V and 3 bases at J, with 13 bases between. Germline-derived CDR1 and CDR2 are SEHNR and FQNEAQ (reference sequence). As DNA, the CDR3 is TGTGCCAGCAGCTTACTACAGGTCGCCGACTATGGCTACACCTTC. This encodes CASSLLQVADYGYTF.

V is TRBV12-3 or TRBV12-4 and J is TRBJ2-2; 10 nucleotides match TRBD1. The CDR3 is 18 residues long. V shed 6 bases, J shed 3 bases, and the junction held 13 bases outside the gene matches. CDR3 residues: CASSRLPGQGIDTGELFF. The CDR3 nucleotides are TGTGCCAGCAGCCGTCTACCGGGACAGGGGATCGACACCGGGGAGCTGTTTTTT.

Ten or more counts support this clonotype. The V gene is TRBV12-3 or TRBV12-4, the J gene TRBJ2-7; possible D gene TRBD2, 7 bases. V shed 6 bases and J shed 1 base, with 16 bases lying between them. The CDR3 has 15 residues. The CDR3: CASSLWGGASYEQYF. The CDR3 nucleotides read TGTGCCAGCAGCCTATGGGGGGGCGCTTCCTACGAGCAGTACTTC.

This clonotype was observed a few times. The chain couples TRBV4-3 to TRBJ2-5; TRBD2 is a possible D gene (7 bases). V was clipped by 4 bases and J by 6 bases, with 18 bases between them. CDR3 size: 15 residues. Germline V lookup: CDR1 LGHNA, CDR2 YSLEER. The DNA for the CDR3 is TGCGCCAGCAGCCTCGAAACGGGGGGCGGACAGACCCAGTACTTC. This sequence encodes CASSLETGGGQTQYF.

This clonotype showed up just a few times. This chain's CDR3 is CSARDFNQPQHF. CDR3 nucleotides: TGCAGTGCTAGAGATTTTAATCAGCCCCAGCATTTT. The chain has TRBV20-1 and TRBJ1-5; D is uncertain. This CDR3 has 12 residues. Trimming removed 0 bases from V and 4 bases from J, with 4 bases in between. The V gene's germline CDR1 is DFQATT and CDR2 SNEGSKA (reference sequence).

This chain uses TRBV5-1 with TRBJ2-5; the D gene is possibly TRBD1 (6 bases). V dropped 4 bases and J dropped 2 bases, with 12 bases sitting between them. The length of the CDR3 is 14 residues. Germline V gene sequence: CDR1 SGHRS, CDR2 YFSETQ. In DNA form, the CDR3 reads TGCGCCAGCAGCATGGTCGGGACACAAGAGACCCAGTACTTC. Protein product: CASSMVGTQETQYF.

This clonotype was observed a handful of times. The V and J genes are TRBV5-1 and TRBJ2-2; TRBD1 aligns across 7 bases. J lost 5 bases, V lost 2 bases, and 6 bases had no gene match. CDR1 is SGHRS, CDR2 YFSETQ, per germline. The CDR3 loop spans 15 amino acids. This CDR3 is CASSLLQGPTGELFF. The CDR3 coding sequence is TGCGCCAGCAGCTTATTACAGGGGCCGACCGGGGAGCTGTTTTTT.

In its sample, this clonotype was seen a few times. CDR3 DNA: TGTGCCAGCAGTCGCTCTCCTCGACGGCTGAATAATTCACCCCTCCACTTT. It yields the protein CASSRSPRRLNNSPLHF. The chain employs TRBV12-3 or TRBV12-4 and TRBJ1-6, with D unresolved. CDR3 length: 17 amino acids. Trimming removed 5 bases at V and 5 bases at J, with 19 bases between.

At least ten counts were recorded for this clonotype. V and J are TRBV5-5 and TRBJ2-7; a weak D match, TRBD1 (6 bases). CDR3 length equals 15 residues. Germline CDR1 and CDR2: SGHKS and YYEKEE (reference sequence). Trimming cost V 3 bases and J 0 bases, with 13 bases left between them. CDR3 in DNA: TGTGCCAGCAGCTCCACCGCAGGGGTCTCCTACGAGCAGTACTTC. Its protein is CASSSTAGVSYEQYF.

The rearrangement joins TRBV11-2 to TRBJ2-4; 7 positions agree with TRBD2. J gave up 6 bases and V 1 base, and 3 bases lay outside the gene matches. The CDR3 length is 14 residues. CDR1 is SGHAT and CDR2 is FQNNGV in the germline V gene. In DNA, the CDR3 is TGTGCCAGCAGCTTAGCGGGACTAAGAAACATTCAGTACTTC. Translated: CASSLAGLRNIQYF. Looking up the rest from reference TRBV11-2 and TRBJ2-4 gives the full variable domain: EAGVAQSPRYKIIEKRQSVAFWCNPISGHATLYWYQQILGQGPKLLIQFQNNGVVDDSQLPKDRFSAERLKGVDSTLKIQPAKLEDSAVYLCASSLAGLRNIQYFGAGTRLSVL.

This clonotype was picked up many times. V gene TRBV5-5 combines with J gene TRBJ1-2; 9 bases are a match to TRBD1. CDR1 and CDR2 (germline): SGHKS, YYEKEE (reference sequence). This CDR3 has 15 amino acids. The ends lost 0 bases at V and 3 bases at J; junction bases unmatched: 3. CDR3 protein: CASSLGQGVYYGYTF. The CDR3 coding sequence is TGTGCCAGCAGCTTGGGACAGGGGGTTTACTATGGCTACACCTTC.

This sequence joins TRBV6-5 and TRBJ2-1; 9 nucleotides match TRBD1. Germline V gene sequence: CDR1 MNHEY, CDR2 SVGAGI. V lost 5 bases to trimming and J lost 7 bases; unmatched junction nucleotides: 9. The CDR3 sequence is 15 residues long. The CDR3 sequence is CASSGRDRVLNEQFF. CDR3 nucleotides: TGTGCCAGCAGTGGCCGGGACAGGGTATTGAATGAGCAGTTCTTC.

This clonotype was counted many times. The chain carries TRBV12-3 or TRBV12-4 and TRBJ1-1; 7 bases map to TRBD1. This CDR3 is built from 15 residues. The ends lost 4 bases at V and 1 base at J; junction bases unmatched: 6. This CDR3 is CASSSVTGRNTEAFF. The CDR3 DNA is TGTGCCAGCAGTTCCGTGACAGGGAGGAACACTGAAGCTTTCTTT.

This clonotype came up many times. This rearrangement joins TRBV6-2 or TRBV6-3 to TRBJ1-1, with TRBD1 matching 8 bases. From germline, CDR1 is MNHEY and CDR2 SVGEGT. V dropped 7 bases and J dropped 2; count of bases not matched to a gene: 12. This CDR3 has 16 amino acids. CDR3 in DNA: TGTGCCAGCATGGCCGGGACAGGACAAGGTAACACTGAAGCTTTCTTT. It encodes CASMAGTGQGNTEAFF.

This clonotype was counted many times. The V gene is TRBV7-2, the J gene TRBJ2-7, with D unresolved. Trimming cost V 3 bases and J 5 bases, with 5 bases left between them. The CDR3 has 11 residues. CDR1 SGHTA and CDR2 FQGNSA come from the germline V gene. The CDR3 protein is CASSLNDEQYF. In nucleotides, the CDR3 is TGTGCCAGCAGCTTGAACGACGAGCAGTACTTC.

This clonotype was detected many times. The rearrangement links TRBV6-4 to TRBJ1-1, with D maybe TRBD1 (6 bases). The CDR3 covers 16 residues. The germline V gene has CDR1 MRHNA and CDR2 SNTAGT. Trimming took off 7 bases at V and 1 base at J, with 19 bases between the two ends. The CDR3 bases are TGTGCCAGCATGATGTCGGCGGGGGGCCAGAACACTGAAGCTTTCTTT. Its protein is CASMMSAGGQNTEAFF.

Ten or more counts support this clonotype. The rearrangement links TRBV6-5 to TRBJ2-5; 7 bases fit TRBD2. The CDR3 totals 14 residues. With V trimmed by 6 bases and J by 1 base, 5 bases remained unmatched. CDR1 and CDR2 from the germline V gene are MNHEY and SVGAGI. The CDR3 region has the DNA TGTGCCAGCAGAGCTCCTAGCGGCCAAGAGACCCAGTACTTC. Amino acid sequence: CASRAPSGQETQYF.

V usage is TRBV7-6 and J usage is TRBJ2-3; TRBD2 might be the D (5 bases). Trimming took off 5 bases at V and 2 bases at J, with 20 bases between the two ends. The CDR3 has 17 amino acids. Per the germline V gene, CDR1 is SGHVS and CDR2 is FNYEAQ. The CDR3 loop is CASSPHLAGANTDTQYF. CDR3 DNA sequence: TGTGCCAGCAGCCCACATTTGGCGGGTGCGAACACAGATACGCAGTATTTT.